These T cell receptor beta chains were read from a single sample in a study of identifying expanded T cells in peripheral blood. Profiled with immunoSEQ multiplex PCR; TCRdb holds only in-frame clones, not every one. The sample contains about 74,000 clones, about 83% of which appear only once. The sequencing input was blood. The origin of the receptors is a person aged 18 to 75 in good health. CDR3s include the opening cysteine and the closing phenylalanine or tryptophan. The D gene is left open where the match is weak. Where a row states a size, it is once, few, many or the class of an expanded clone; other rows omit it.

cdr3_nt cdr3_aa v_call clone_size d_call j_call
TGTGCCAGCAGAACAGACCTAGGGCGGTACAATGAGCAGTTCTTC CASRTDLGRYNEQFF TRBV2 . . TRBJ2-1
TGTGCCAGCAGCTGGGGACAGGGGAGTCGTGAAGCTTTCTTT CASSWGQGSREAFF TRBV28 . TRBD1 TRBJ1-1
TGTGCCAGCAGTGAGTCGCGAACCTCCTACAATGAGCAGTTCTTC CASSESRTSYNEQFF TRBV2 . . TRBJ2-1
TGTGCCAGCAGCTTGGTAGACAGTTCGTACCAAGAGACCCAGTACTTC CASSLVDSSYQETQYF TRBV5-6 . . TRBJ2-5
TGCGCCAGCAGCCTGCGGGGCCAGGGGTTAGAGACCCAGTACTTC CASSLRGQGLETQYF TRBV5-1 . . TRBJ2-5
TGTGCCAGCAGCGTAGGGGAGTCAGGGCGGGCCCAGTACTTC CASSVGESGRAQYF TRBV9 . . TRBJ2-5
TGTGCCAGCAGTCCGATCAATGAGCAGTTCTTC CASSPINEQFF TRBV2 . . TRBJ2-1
TGTGCCAGCCTATCAGTTGTAAATGAGCAGTTCTTC CASLSVVNEQFF TRBV28 . . TRBJ2-1
TGCGCCAGCAGCGCCCCGGGACAGGGCAATGAAAAACTGTTTTTT CASSAPGQGNEKLFF TRBV10-2 . TRBD1 TRBJ1-4
TGCGCCAGCAGCTTAGACACTAGCGGGGTTACCTACGAGCAGTACTTC CASSLDTSGVTYEQYF TRBV5-1 . TRBD2 TRBJ2-7
TGTGCCAGTAGGCCGGGAGGGGGCACAGATACGCAGTATTTT CASRPGGGTDTQYF TRBV19 . TRBD2 TRBJ2-3
TGTGCCAGCAGCTTAGTAGGAGGGGGGGCGTATAGCAATCAGCCCCAGCATTTT CASSLVGGGAYSNQPQHF TRBV7-2 once . TRBJ1-5
TGTGCCAGCACCGATCTAAAGGCGTACTTC CASTDLKAYF TRBV21-1 . . TRBJ2-7
TGTGCCAGCAGCAAGGACAGCAACTCTGGGGCCAACGTCCTGACTTTC CASSKDSNSGANVLTF TRBV7-2 . . TRBJ2-6
TGTGCCAGCAGCTTACGGCTAGCGGGACCCACAGATACGCAGTATTTT CASSLRLAGPTDTQYF TRBV7-3 . TRBD2 TRBJ2-3
TGTGCCAGCAGTTCCCCTGGGACTAGCGGGACAACTAACGAGCAGTACTTC CASSSPGTSGTTNEQYF TRBV28 . TRBD2 TRBJ2-7
TGTGCCAGCAGTCTCTTTGAGGAGACCCAGTACTTC CASSLFEETQYF TRBV28 . . TRBJ2-5
TGCGCCAGCAGCCTGCGGACAGGGGACTATGGCTACACCTTC CASSLRTGDYGYTF TRBV5-1 few TRBD1 TRBJ1-2
TGTGCCTGGACGGTAGTAACTGATAGTGGCTATGGCTACACCTTC CAWTVVTDSGYGYTF TRBV30 . . TRBJ1-2
TGTGCCAGCAGCGCCCGGATCTCTGGGGCCAACGTCCTGACTTTC CASSARISGANVLTF TRBV9 few . TRBJ2-6
TGTGCCAGCAGCCCAGTCCGGTCTTCTGGAAACACCATATATTTT CASSPVRSSGNTIYF TRBV7-2 . . TRBJ1-3
TGTGCCAGCAGCCCTACGCACGCGGGTTTCAATGAGCAGTTCTTC CASSPTHAGFNEQFF TRBV4-2 . . TRBJ2-1
TGTGCCAGCAGTTACTCGAAACTAGCGGAGACCTACGAGCAGTACTTC CASSYSKLAETYEQYF TRBV6-5 once TRBD2 TRBJ2-7
TGTGCCAGCAGTTTTGCAGACAGACAGTATCAGCCCCAGCATTTT CASSFADRQYQPQHF TRBV28 . . TRBJ1-5
TGCAGCGTTCAACAGGGGGCGCCGGGCGAAAAACTGTTTTTT CSVQQGAPGEKLFF TRBV29-1 . TRBD1 TRBJ1-4
TGTGCCAGCAGCTTGAGAACGGTTGCTGAAGCTTTCTTT CASSLRTVAEAFF TRBV11-2 . . TRBJ1-1
TGCGCCAGCAGCCAAGATGGGAGGGCAGTCGCCGAGCAGTACTTC CASSQDGRAVAEQYF TRBV4-1 . TRBD2 TRBJ2-7
TGTGCCAGCAGCTTAGGGGGATGGGACGAGCAGTACTTC CASSLGGWDEQYF TRBV7-2 . . TRBJ2-7
TGTGCCATCAGTGATCAGGGGATGGGCGGCTACACCTTC CAISDQGMGGYTF TRBV10-3 . . TRBJ1-2
TGCGCCAGCAGCCAGCCGGGACTAGCGGATTACAATGAGCAGTTCTTC CASSQPGLADYNEQFF TRBV4-1 . TRBD2 TRBJ2-1
TGTGCCAGCAGTTTAAGGGGGAGTGGGGTAATGGTGGGCACCGGGGAGCTGTTTTTT CASSLRGSGVMVGTGELFF TRBV27 . . TRBJ2-2
TGTGCCAGCAGCCCCAGTTGGACTGGCAATCAGCCCCAGCATTTT CASSPSWTGNQPQHF TRBV7-6 . . TRBJ1-5
TGTGCCAGTCAAGGGACAGGGGGTCCCTACGAGCAGTACTTC CASQGTGGPYEQYF TRBV19 . TRBD1 TRBJ2-7
TGTGCCAGCAGCCTGGGTGACAACTACGAGCAGTACTTC CASSLGDNYEQYF TRBV6-6 . . TRBJ2-7
TGTGCCAGCAGATCGAGACAGGGTGCAAGCAATCAGCCCCAGCATTTT CASRSRQGASNQPQHF TRBV28 once TRBD1 TRBJ1-5
TGTGCCAGCAGCTTGGGTGCTGGATTCACAGATACGCAGTATTTT CASSLGAGFTDTQYF TRBV5-6 . . TRBJ2-3
TGTGCCAGCAGTGAAGGGGGGGTAGGTGAAAAACTGTTTTTT CASSEGGVGEKLFF TRBV25-1 . . TRBJ1-4
TGTGCCTGGAGTGGTAGCAATCAGCCCCAGCATTTT CAWSGSNQPQHF TRBV30 few . TRBJ1-5
TGTGCCAGCACCGATTCCGGGACTAGCGGGAGAGACTACGAGCAGTACTTC CASTDSGTSGRDYEQYF TRBV7-9 . TRBD2 TRBJ2-7
TGTGCCAGTGCCCGGGGCGGGGAGACCCAGTACTTC CASARGGETQYF TRBV19 . . TRBJ2-5
TGTGCCACCAGCGAGGGACCCGCGGGTGGGGAACTGTTTTTT CATSEGPAGGELFF TRBV15 . . TRBJ1-4
TGTGCCAGCAGTGAGACTAGCGCTCAAACTAGCACAGATACGCAGTATTTT CASSETSAQTSTDTQYF TRBV25-1 . TRBD2 TRBJ2-3
TGTGCCAGCAGCCTGAAGGGGACAGGAGGTGAAAAACTGTTTTTT CASSLKGTGGEKLFF TRBV5-4 . TRBD1 TRBJ1-4
TGTGCCAGCAGTGTGGTCGAGGACCAGCCCCAGCATTTT CASSVVEDQPQHF TRBV6-1 . . TRBJ1-5
TGTGCCAGCAGCCTAATGACTACCTCAGACACCGGGGAGCTGTTTTTT CASSLMTTSDTGELFF TRBV7-9 . . TRBJ2-2
TGTGCCAGCAGTGAAGGCGCAGGCACAGAGACCCAGTACTTC CASSEGAGTETQYF TRBV6-1 once . TRBJ2-5
TGTGCCAGCAGCTTAGATTTGACAGGACCTCAGCCCCAGCATTTT CASSLDLTGPQPQHF TRBV11-2 few . TRBJ1-5
TGTGCCAGCAGCTTAACCCAGGGGGCTTTTGGTCAGCCCCAGCATTTT CASSLTQGAFGQPQHF TRBV7-2 . TRBD1 TRBJ1-5
TGTGCCAGCAACCCGGGACGGCAAGAGACCCAGTACTTC CASNPGRQETQYF TRBV28 few . TRBJ2-5
TGTGCCAGCTCACCAGTAGGTAACTACGAGCAGTACTTC CASSPVGNYEQYF TRBV18 . . TRBJ2-7
TGTGCCAGCAGCCCCCGACAGGGTGGCTACACCTTC CASSPRQGGYTF TRBV9 . TRBD1 TRBJ1-2